This TCR beta chain was sequenced in a study of T and B cells in COVID-19 patients. On the study more broadly: Peripheral blood came from COVID-19 patients with active infection or after recovery. Critical illness requiring mechanical ventilation or extracorporeal membrane oxygenation affected about 60% of the 20 active-infection patients.

Blood genomic DNA input for TRB amplification was about 240-550 ng. Looked up from germline, CDR1 is LNHDA and CDR2 is SQIVND (reference sequence). After removal of 4 bases from V and 4 bases from J, the junction contained 6 bases not matched to a gene. This CDR3 is 15 amino acids long. Multiplex PCR with BIOMED2 TRB-A/B primer pools amplified TRB rearrangements. A single record per CDR3 protein comes from TCRdb applying MiXCR to the multiplex PCR reads. This sample has 4,000 to 6,000 distinct CDR3 sequences, with roughly a fifth found just once. Details on this clonotype: Antigen specificity is unknown.

Regarding the study as a whole: Sorted SARS-CoV-2-responsive or tetramer+ T cells and CD4+, regulatory and CD8+ subsets were not yet sequenced. Active COVID-19 showed highly clonal TRB repertoires; recovery showed diversity and richness above healthy donors.

Sequencing input: blood. The chain joins TRBV19 to TRBJ2-2, with 7 bases fitting TRBD1. The sequence was collected from a human donor with active COVID-19. The CDR3 DNA sequence: TGTGCCAGTAGTACCGTGACAGGGAGCACCGGGGAGCTGTTTTTT. Protein: CASSTVTGSTGELFF.